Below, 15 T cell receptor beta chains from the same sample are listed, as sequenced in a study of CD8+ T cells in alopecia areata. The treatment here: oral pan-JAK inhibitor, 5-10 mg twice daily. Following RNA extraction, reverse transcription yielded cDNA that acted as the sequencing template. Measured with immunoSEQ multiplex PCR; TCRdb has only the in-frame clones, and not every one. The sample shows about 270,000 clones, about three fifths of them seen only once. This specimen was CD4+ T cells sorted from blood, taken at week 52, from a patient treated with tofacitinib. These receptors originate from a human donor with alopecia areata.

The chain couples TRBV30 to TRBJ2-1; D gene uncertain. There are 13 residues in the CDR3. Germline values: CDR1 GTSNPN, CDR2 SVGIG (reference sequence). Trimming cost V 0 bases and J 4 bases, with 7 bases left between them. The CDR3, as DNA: TGTGCCTGGAGTGTTTCCCAGTACAATGAGCAGTTCTTC. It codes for CAWSVSQYNEQFF.

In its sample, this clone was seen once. The CDR3 coding sequence is TGTGCCAGCAGCTTAGGCCAGGGACAGAACTATGGCTACACCTTC. This gives the protein CASSLGQGQNYGYTF. J is TRBJ1-2 and V is TRBV7-9; 7 bases agree with TRBD1. Trimming took 1 base from V and 2 from J; bases not matched to a gene: 4. The germline V gene encodes CDR1 SEHNR and CDR2 FQNEAQ (reference sequence). This CDR3 is 15 amino acids long. Combining the CDR3 with reference TRBV7-9 and TRBJ1-2 gives the whole variable domain DTGVSQNPRHKITKRGQNVTFRCDPISEHNRLYWYRQTLGQGPEFLTYFQNEAQLEKSRLLSDRFSAERPKGSFSTLEIQRTEQGDSAMYLCASSLGQGQNYGYTFGSGTRLTVV.

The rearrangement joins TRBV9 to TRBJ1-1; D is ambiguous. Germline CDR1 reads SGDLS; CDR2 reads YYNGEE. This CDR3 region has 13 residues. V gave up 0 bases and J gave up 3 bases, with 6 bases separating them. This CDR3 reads CASSVEMDTEAFF. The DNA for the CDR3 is TGTGCCAGCAGCGTAGAAATGGACACTGAAGCTTTCTTT.

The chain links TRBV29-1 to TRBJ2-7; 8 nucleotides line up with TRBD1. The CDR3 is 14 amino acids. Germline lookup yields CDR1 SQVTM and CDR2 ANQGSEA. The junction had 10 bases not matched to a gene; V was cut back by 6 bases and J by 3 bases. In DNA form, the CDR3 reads TGCAGCGTCATGGGACAGGACCTAGGCTACGAGCAGTACTTC. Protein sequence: CSVMGQDLGYEQYF.

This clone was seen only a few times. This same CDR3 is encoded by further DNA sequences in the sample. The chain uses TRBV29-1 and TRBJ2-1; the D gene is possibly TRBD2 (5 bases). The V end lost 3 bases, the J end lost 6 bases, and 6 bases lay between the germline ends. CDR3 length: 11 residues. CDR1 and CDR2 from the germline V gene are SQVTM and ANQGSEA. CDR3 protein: CSVERVNEQFF. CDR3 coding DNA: TGCAGCGTTGAGCGGGTCAATGAGCAGTTCTTC.

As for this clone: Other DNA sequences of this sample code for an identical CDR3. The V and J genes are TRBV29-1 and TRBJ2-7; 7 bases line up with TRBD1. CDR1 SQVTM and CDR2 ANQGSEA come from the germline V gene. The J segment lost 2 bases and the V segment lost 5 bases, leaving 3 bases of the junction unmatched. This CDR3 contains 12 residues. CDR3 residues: CSVRQGPYEQYF. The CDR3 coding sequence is TGCAGCGTTAGACAGGGACCCTACGAGCAGTACTTC.

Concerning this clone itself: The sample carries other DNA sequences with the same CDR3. The CDR3 DNA reads as TGTGCCTGGACAGGGAACTATGGCTACACCTTC. Protein product: CAWTGNYGYTF. The chain couples TRBV30 to TRBJ1-2; the D gene is possibly TRBD1 (5 bases). V lost 4 bases to trimming and J lost 2 bases, with 5 bases between them. This CDR3 has 11 amino acids. Germline values: CDR1 GTSNPN, CDR2 SVGIG (reference sequence).

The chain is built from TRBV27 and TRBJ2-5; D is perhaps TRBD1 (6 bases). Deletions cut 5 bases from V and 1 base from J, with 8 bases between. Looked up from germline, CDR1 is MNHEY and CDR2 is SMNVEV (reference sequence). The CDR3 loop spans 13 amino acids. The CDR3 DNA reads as TGTGCCAGCAGTCACAGGGTCCAAGAGACCCAGTACTTC. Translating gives CASSHRVQETQYF.

The CDR3 bases are TGTGCCAGTAGCTCACTAGCCACAGATACGCAGTATTTT. Translating gives CASSSLATDTQYF. V usage is TRBV19 and J usage is TRBJ2-3; the D gene is possibly TRBD2 (6 bases). The germline V gene encodes CDR1 LNHDA and CDR2 SQIVND (reference sequence). This CDR3 comprises 13 residues. V lost 6 bases, J lost 2 bases, and 9 bases lay in between.

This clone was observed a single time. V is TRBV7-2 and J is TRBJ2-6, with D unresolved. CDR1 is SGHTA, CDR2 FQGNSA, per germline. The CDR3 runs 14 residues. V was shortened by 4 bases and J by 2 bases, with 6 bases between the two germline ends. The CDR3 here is CASSYLAGANVLTF. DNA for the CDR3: TGTGCCAGCAGCTACCTAGCTGGGGCCAACGTCCTGACTTTC.

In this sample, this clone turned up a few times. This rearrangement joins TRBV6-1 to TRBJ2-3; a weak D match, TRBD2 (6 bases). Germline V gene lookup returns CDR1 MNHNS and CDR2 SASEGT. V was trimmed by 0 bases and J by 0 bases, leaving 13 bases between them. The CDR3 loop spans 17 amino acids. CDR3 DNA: TGTGCCAGCAGTGAAGCGCTTCTCGGGACTAGCACAGATACGCAGTATTTT. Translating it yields CASSEALLGTSTDTQYF.

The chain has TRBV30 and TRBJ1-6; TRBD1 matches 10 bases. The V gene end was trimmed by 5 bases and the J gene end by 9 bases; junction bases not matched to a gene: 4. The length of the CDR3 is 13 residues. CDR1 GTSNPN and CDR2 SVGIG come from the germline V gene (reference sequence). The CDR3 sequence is CAWGTGATSPLHF. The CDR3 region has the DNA TGTGCCTGGGGGACAGGGGCGACTTCACCCCTCCACTTT.

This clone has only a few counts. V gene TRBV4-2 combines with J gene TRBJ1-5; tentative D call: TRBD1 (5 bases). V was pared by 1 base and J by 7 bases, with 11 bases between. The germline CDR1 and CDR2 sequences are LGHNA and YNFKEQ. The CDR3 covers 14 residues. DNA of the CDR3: TGTGCCAGCAGCCAAGGAGGGGAGGGGCAGCCCCAGCATTTT. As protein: CASSQGGEGQPQHF.

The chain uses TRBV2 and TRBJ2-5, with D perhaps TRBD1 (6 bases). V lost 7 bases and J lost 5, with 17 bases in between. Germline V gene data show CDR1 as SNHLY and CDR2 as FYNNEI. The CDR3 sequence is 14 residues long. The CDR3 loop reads CASMEKQGRETQYF. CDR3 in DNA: TGTGCCAGCATGGAGAAACAGGGACGGGAGACCCAGTACTTC. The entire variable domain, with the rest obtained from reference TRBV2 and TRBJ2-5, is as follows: EPEVTQTPSHQVTQMGQEVILRCVPISNHLYFYWYRQILGQKVEFLVSFYNNEISEKSEIFDDQFSVERPDGSNFTLKIRSTKLEDSAMYFCASMEKQGRETQYFGPGTRLLVL.

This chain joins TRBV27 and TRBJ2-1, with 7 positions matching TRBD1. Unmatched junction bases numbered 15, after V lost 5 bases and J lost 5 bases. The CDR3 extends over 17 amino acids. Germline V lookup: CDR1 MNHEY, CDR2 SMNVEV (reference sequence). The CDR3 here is CASSSPGLGTANNEQFF. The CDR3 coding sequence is TGTGCCAGCAGTAGCCCAGGATTAGGGACAGCGAACAATGAGCAGTTCTTC.